A selection of T cell receptor beta chains follows, all from one sample in a study of cytomegalovirus exposure and HLA in healthy donors. Produced via immunoSEQ multiplex PCR; TCRdb's table is partial and in-frame only. Of some 150,000 clones in the sample, 75% were seen once. Sequenced sample: PBMCs. These receptors all come from a man aged 35-49 years in good health and CMV-seronegative. The CDR3 runs from the conserved cysteine through the conserved F or W. The D gene is left open where the match is weak. Not all rows give a size; the values are once, few, many and, for expanded clones, a class.

J gene	clone size	V gene	D gene	CDR3 protein	CDR3 DNA
TRBJ1-2	-	TRBV5-1	TRBD1	CASSWTGAYGYTF	TGCGCCAGCAGCTGGACAGGGGCATATGGCTACACCTTC
TRBJ1-5	-	TRBV7-9	-	CASTGRGDQPQHF	TGTGCCAGCACTGGAAGGGGCGATCAGCCCCAGCATTTT
TRBJ2-3	-	TRBV7-3	-	CASSLGRTGLLTDTQYF	TGTGCCAGCAGCTTAGGGAGGACGGGGCTCCTCACAGATACGCAGTATTTT
TRBJ1-1	-	TRBV21-1	-	CASSKRGTGEAFF	TGTGCCAGCAGCAAAAGAGGCACAGGTGAAGCTTTCTTT
TRBJ1-1	-	TRBV30	-	CAWSVPEGGGDTEAFF	TGTGCCTGGAGTGTACCAGAAGGGGGAGGGGACACTGAAGCTTTCTTT
TRBJ1-5	-	TRBV28	-	CASSLYPPGGQPQHF	TGTGCCAGCAGTTTATATCCCCCGGGGGGGCAGCCCCAGCATTTT
TRBJ2-7	once	TRBV5-1	TRBD1	CASSLTTGGGYEQYF	TGCGCCAGCAGCTTGACGACAGGGGGCGGCTACGAGCAGTACTTC
TRBJ2-1	-	TRBV29-1	TRBD2	CSVGGLAGYSYNEQFF	TGCAGCGTTGGGGGACTAGCGGGGTATTCCTACAATGAGCAGTTCTTC
TRBJ2-3	-	TRBV25-1	TRBD1	CASSVGTVEYDTQYF	TGTGCCAGCAGTGTGGGGACAGTGGAGTATGATACGCAGTATTTT
TRBJ2-2	once	TRBV10-3	TRBD2	CAIGTGGRTGELFF	TGTGCCATCGGAACGGGGGGGCGCACCGGGGAGCTGTTTTTT
TRBJ1-3	-	TRBV7-9	-	CASRPNRTERNTIYF	TGTGCCAGCAGACCTAATCGGACAGAGAGAAACACCATATATTTT
TRBJ2-5	-	TRBV5-6	TRBD2	CASSPPGGGQETQYF	TGTGCCAGCAGCCCCCCCGGCGGGGGCCAAGAGACCCAGTACTTC
TRBJ1-2	few	TRBV10-3	TRBD1	CAIKQGAQIYGYTF	TGTGCCATCAAGCAGGGGGCGCAAATCTATGGCTACACCTTC
TRBJ1-1	-	TRBV7-3	TRBD1	CASSLTGRDTEAFF	TGTGCCAGCAGCCTGACAGGGCGAGACACTGAAGCTTTCTTT
TRBJ1-1	-	TRBV7-8	-	CASSLLRSTPGTEAFF	TGTGCCAGCAGCTTACTCCGATCAACCCCGGGCACTGAAGCTTTCTTT
TRBJ1-2	-	TRBV5-6	-	CASSLLLAGDGYTF	TGTGCCAGCAGCTTGCTTTTGGCAGGGGATGGCTACACCTTC
TRBJ2-7	-	TRBV6-5	TRBD1	CASSQQGVYEQYF	TGTGCCAGCAGCCAACAGGGGGTATACGAGCAGTACTTC
TRBJ1-5	-	TRBV7-9	-	CASSSEAVIQPQHF	TGTGCCAGCAGCTCCGAGGCGGTGATTCAGCCCCAGCATTTT
TRBJ1-1	-	TRBV28	TRBD1	CASSITGQGAIVAFF	TGTGCCAGCAGTATCACAGGACAGGGGGCGATTGTAGCTTTCTTT
TRBJ1-3	few	TRBV10-3	TRBD1	CAINGQGFSGNTIYF	TGTGCCATCAATGGACAGGGCTTCTCTGGAAACACCATATATTTT
TRBJ1-6	-	TRBV6-5	-	CASSYTNRDNSPLHF	TGTGCCAGCAGTTACACTAACAGGGATAATTCACCCCTCCACTTT
TRBJ2-5	-	TRBV7-2	TRBD1	CASSWDRAETQYF	TGTGCCAGCAGCTGGGACAGGGCGGAGACCCAGTACTTC
TRBJ2-2	-	TRBV14	TRBD2	CASSRVPGTMGMGNTGELFF	TGTGCCAGCAGCCGAGTACCCGGGACTATGGGAATGGGCAACACCGGGGAGCTGTTTTTT
TRBJ2-3	-	TRBV4-2	TRBD2	CASSQAPLAGGNTQYF	TGTGCCAGCAGCCAGGCTCCCCTAGCGGGAGGGAATACGCAGTATTTT
TRBJ2-1	once	TRBV29-1	TRBD1	CSVRRDRGYNEQFF	TGCAGCGTTAGGAGGGACAGGGGCTACAATGAGCAGTTCTTC
TRBJ1-1	few	TRBV18	-	CASSPPGNTEAFF	TGTGCCAGCTCACCCCCGGGTAACACTGAAGCTTTCTTT
TRBJ1-5	once	TRBV18	TRBD1	CASSVGTGNQPQHF	TGTGCCAGCTCGGTAGGGACAGGCAATCAGCCCCAGCATTTT
TRBJ1-2	-	TRBV7-8	-	CASSLGTDQYGYTF	TGTGCCAGCAGCTTAGGGACTGATCAATATGGCTACACCTTC
TRBJ1-2	once	TRBV19	TRBD1	CASSAGTGVYGYTF	TGTGCCAGTAGCGCGGGGACAGGGGTATATGGCTACACCTTC
TRBJ1-6	-	TRBV7-9	-	CASSRLAPSSYNSPLHF	TGTGCCAGCAGCCGATTGGCCCCAAGCTCCTATAATTCACCCCTCCACTTT
TRBJ2-1	few	TRBV27	TRBD1	CASSLGTGAYNEQFF	TGTGCCAGCAGTTTAGGGACAGGAGCCTACAATGAGCAGTTCTTC
TRBJ2-3	-	TRBV28	-	CASSLRGSTQYF	TGTGCCAGCAGTTTAAGGGGTTCTACGCAGTATTTT
TRBJ2-7	-	TRBV28	TRBD1	CASSRQGASDEQYF	TGTGCCAGCAGCAGACAGGGGGCGAGCGACGAGCAGTACTTC
TRBJ1-2	-	TRBV27	TRBD1	CASRTGGVYGYTF	TGTGCCAGCAGGACAGGGGGTGTTTATGGCTACACCTTC
TRBJ2-3	-	TRBV19	-	CASSAGTPFTDTQYF	TGTGCCAGTAGTGCCGGGACTCCGTTTACAGATACGCAGTATTTT
TRBJ2-3	-	TRBV5-1	TRBD2	CASSSGGGDTQYF	TGCGCCAGCAGCTCGGGGGGGGGAGATACGCAGTATTTT
TRBJ2-7	-	TRBV27	-	CASSLRGPSYEQYF	TGTGCCAGCAGTTTAAGAGGGCCCTCCTACGAGCAGTACTTC
TRBJ2-5	-	TRBV10-3	TRBD2	CATRGLAVQETQYF	TGTGCCACCAGGGGACTAGCGGTTCAAGAGACCCAGTACTTC
TRBJ1-1	-	TRBV7-9	-	CSSSWGGENTEAFF	TGTTCCAGCAGCTGGGGGGGGGAGAACACTGAAGCTTTCTTT
TRBJ2-7	once	TRBV19	TRBD1	CASSPGGQGMYEQYF	TGTGCCAGTAGCCCAGGTGGACAGGGGATGTACGAGCAGTACTTC
TRBJ1-2	-	TRBV7-6	TRBD1	CASSLPGQGNFPYGYTF	TGTGCCAGCAGCTTACCCGGACAGGGTAATTTCCCCTATGGCTACACCTTC
TRBJ1-1	once	TRBV25-1	-	CASIKEGNTEAFF	TGTGCCAGCATCAAGGAGGGGAACACTGAAGCTTTCTTT
TRBJ2-4	-	TRBV2	-	CASFSGVGKNIQYF	TGTGCCAGTTTTTCAGGGGTGGGCAAAAACATTCAGTACTTC
TRBJ1-4	-	TRBV7-2	-	CASSWGGGEEKLFF	TGTGCCAGCAGCTGGGGAGGCGGCGAGGAAAAACTGTTTTTT
TRBJ1-2	-	TRBV28	TRBD1	CASSSTSGTAYKGYTF	TGTGCCAGCAGTTCAACCTCCGGGACAGCTTATAAAGGCTACACCTTC
TRBJ2-1	-	TRBV7-2	-	CASSQMSGYNEQFF	TGTGCCAGCTCCCAGATGTCAGGCTACAATGAGCAGTTCTTC
TRBJ2-3	-	TRBV5-1	TRBD2	CASSLVPLLAGGTDTQYF	TGCGCCAGCAGCTTGGTACCCCTTCTAGCGGGGGGCACAGATACGCAGTATTTT
TRBJ2-3	-	TRBV4-1	-	CASSHQRRGLADTRTDTQYF	TGCGCCAGCAGCCACCAAAGAAGGGGACTGGCAGATACGCGCACAGATACGCAGTATTTT
TRBJ1-5	-	TRBV4-1	-	CASSQGGYGGPRQPQHF	TGCGCCAGCAGCCAAGGAGGTTACGGGGGGCCGAGGCAGCCCCAGCATTTT
TRBJ1-1	few	TRBV7-9	TRBD1	CASSLGQGAANTEAFF	TGTGCCAGCAGCCTGGGCCAGGGGGCCGCGAACACTGAAGCTTTCTTT